This TCR beta chain comes out of a study of OX40 agonist ivuxolimab in advanced cancers. Whole-study context: Dose-escalation subjects each had hepatocellular carcinoma, melanoma, renal cell or head and neck cancer.

On this clone: The antigen is not known.

Whole-study results and caveats: Some nonresponders also had low normalized T-cell clonal expansion.

TCRdb's table, derived via immunoSEQ multiplex PCR, lists solely in-frame clones and lacks some. Of 55,000 to 60,000 clones in the sample, roughly 92% were seen once. Material: CD4+ or CD8+ T cells sorted from blood, obtained in a trial of the OX40 agonist ivuxolimab. The sequence derives from an adult with an advanced solid tumor such as melanoma, head and neck, liver or kidney cancer.

The CDR3 sequence is CASSIILVYGSRNEKLFF. The CDR3, as DNA: TGTGCCAGTAGTATTATTCTCGTGTACGGAAGCCGGAATGAAAAACTGTTTTTT. This chain uses TRBV19 with TRBJ1-4; D gene unclear. Germline lookup yields CDR1 LNHDA and CDR2 SQIVND (reference sequence). The V gene lost 3 bases and the J gene lost 5 bases, with 22 bases spanning the gap. The CDR3 has 18 amino acids.